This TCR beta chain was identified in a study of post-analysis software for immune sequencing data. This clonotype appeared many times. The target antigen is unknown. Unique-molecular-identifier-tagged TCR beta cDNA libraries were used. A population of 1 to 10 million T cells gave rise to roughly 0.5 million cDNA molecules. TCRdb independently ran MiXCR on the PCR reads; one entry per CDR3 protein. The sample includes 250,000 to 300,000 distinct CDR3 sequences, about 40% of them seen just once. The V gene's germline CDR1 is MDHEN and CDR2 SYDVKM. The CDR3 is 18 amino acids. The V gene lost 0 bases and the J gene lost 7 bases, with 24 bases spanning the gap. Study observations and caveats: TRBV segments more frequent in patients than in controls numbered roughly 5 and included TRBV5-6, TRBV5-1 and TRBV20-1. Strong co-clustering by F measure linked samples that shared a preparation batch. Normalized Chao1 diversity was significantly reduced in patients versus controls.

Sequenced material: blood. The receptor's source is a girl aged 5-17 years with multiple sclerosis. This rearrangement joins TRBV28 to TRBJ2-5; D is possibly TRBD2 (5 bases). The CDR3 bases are TGTGCCAGCAGTTTATGGAGCCGGGATTTCCATGTCATGAGGACCCAGTACTTC. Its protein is CASSLWSRDFHVMRTQYF.